In its sample, the clone carrying this TCR beta chain was seen many times. The sample originates from a study of T cells in Graves' hyperthyroidism and ophthalmopathy. RNA transcripts served as the template for amplifying TCR beta CDR3 regions. The TCR CDR3 was amplified in a first-round RT-PCR using the HTBI primer set. MiXCR was run by TCRdb on the multiplex PCR reads, yielding one entry per CDR3 protein. The table records 550,000 to 700,000 distinct CDR3 sequences, under 15% of them present only once. This CDR3 has 14 residues. Trimming took 4 bases from V and 2 from J, leaving 11 bases between them.

The chain recombines TRBV12-3 or TRBV12-4 with TRBJ2-5; possibly TRBD2 for D (6 bases). Sample: blood. The receptor comes from a woman between 40 and 55 years old with Graves' ophthalmopathy. The CDR3 DNA reads TGTGCCAGCAGTTACGGGGGACCACAAGAGACCCAGTACTTC. Translating gives CASSYGGPQETQYF.